Following are 28 T cell receptor beta chains from one sample sequenced in a study of response to subunit inactivated influenza vaccine. TCRdb used MiXCR to reprocess the RT-PCR reads, holding one entry per CDR3 protein. The table records about 520,000 distinct CDR3 sequences, roughly 11% of them present only once. Source: PBMCs from blood, taken roughly 48 days after vaccination. Every receptor here comes from a man aged 45-65 years who received an inactivated influenza vaccine.

This clonotype came up many times. The CDR3 is CASSLIVWGGQETQYF. CDR3 in DNA: TGTGCCAGCAGCTTAATTGTGTGGGGTGGCCAAGAGACCCAGTACTTC. The rearrangement joins TRBV7-9 to TRBJ2-5; D is uncertain. Trimming shortened V by 2 bases and J by 1 base, and 14 bases separated the two germline ends. Germline lookup yields CDR1 SEHNR and CDR2 FQNEAQ (reference sequence). CDR3 length: 16 amino acids.

This clonotype was seen only a few times. The chain is built from TRBV20-1 and TRBJ1-1, with D perhaps TRBD1 (6 bases). Trimming removed 6 bases at V and 1 base at J, with 15 bases between. CDR3 size: 14 residues. Germline V gene data show CDR1 as DFQATT and CDR2 as SNEGSKA (reference sequence). CDR3 coding DNA: TGCAGTGCCCCTTTCCAGGGGACGAACACTGAAGCTTTCTTT. Translation: CSAPFQGTNTEAFF.

The V gene is TRBV18, the J gene TRBJ2-2; 11 bases agree with TRBD2. J gave up 4 bases and V 2 bases, and 9 bases lay outside the gene matches. CDR3 length: 18 residues. CDR1 KGHSH and CDR2 LQKENI come from the germline V gene. The CDR3 region is CASSPKGTSGFGTGELFF. The CDR3 DNA is TGTGCCAGCTCACCAAAAGGGACTAGCGGTTTTGGCACCGGGGAGCTGTTTTTT.

The chain joins TRBV6-1 to TRBJ2-2; 7 bases are shared with TRBD2. Per the germline V gene, CDR1 is MNHNS and CDR2 is SASEGT. CDR3 length: 15 residues. Trimming cost V 8 bases and J 6 bases; bases outside gene matches: 12. CDR3 nucleotides: TGTGCCAGCGGGAAGGACCTGGCGGGGGCCGGGGAGCTGTTTTTT. Its translation: CASGKDLAGAGELFF.

This clonotype was seen more than once but under ten times. V and J are TRBV11-2 and TRBJ2-5; no reliable D call. The CDR3 spans 16 residues. Germline lookup yields CDR1 SGHAT and CDR2 FQNNGV. V dropped 0 bases and J dropped 2 bases, with 13 bases sitting between them. The CDR3 here is CASSLDLLALQETQYF. For the CDR3, the DNA is TGTGCCAGCAGCTTAGATCTATTGGCCTTACAAGAGACCCAGTACTTC.

This clonotype was observed at least ten times. The V and J genes are TRBV5-6 and TRBJ2-5, with 7 bases that match TRBD1. The CDR3 is 13 amino acids. Germline trimming cut 5 bases from V and 5 bases from J; bases unmatched to any gene: 6. Per the germline V gene, CDR1 is SGHDT and CDR2 is YYEEEE. In nucleotides, the CDR3 is TGTGCCAGCAGAACAGGGGTCGGGGAGACCCAGTACTTC. The encoded protein is CASRTGVGETQYF.

CDR3 protein: CASSLIPTPGGYTF. The CDR3 DNA follows: TGTGCCAGCAGTTTAATTCCCACCCCTGGAGGCTACACCTTC. The J gene is TRBJ1-2, the V gene TRBV12-3 or TRBV12-4, with D unclear. Deletions cut 2 bases from V and 8 bases from J, with 15 bases between. The CDR3 has 14 residues.

This clonotype was recorded a few times. The rearrangement links TRBV3-1 to TRBJ2-7; TRBD2 matches at 15 bases. Trimming cost V 4 bases and J 0 bases; bases outside gene matches: 13. This CDR3 is built from 20 residues. The germline CDR1 and CDR2 sequences are LGHDT and YNNKEL (reference sequence). DNA for the CDR3: TGTGCCAGCAGCCCCAGTCGGACTAGCGGGAGGGCCAAGACCTCCTACGAGCAGTACTTC. Encoded protein: CASSPSRTSGRAKTSYEQYF.

This clonotype has ten or more counts. The chain employs TRBV5-1 and TRBJ1-5; D not certain. Germline V lookup: CDR1 SGHRS, CDR2 YFSETQ. The ends were cut back, 4 bases at V and 3 bases at J, with 8 bases in the middle. The CDR3 spans 13 residues. CDR3 bases: TGCGCCAGCAGCCGTGGACCCAATCAGCCCCAGCATTTT. This encodes CASSRGPNQPQHF.

The chain joins TRBV14 to TRBJ1-2; tentatively, D is TRBD1 (6 bases). V lost 7 bases and J 4 bases, leaving 16 bases between the germline ends. Germline V CDR1 and CDR2: SGHDN, FVKESK. The CDR3 is 14 amino acids. The CDR3: CASTGGQGTYGYTF. The CDR3 bases are TGTGCCAGCACGGGAGGGCAGGGGACCTATGGCTACACCTTC. The full variable domain, completed using reference TRBV14 and TRBJ1-2, is EAGVTQFPSHSVIEKGQTVTLRCDPISGHDNLYWYRRVMGKEIKFLLHFVKESKQDESGMPNNRFLAERTGGTYSTLKVQPAELEDSGVYFCASTGGQGTYGYTFGSGTRLTVV.

This clonotype was picked up many times. This chain links TRBV20-1 with TRBJ2-7; D possibly matches TRBD1 or TRBD2 (5 bases each). Trimming removed 0 bases at V and 3 bases at J, with 12 bases between. Germline values: CDR1 DFQATT, CDR2 SNEGSKA (reference sequence). There are 14 residues in the CDR3. Written as DNA, the CDR3 is TGCAGTGCTAGAGACCCCGGGACGAGCTACGAGCAGTACTTC. The encoded protein is CSARDPGTSYEQYF.

This clonotype was detected ten times or more. This chain uses TRBV20-1 with TRBJ2-3, with D perhaps TRBD2 (5 bases). CDR3 size: 11 residues. Deletions cut 5 bases from V and 5 bases from J, with 8 bases between. Germline-derived CDR1 and CDR2 are DFQATT and SNEGSKA (reference sequence). The CDR3 protein is CSAAREDTQYF. CDR3 DNA sequence: TGCAGTGCTGCCCGGGAAGATACGCAGTATTTT.

The V and J genes are TRBV6-5 and TRBJ1-6; D gene uncertain. The germline V gene encodes CDR1 MNHEY and CDR2 SVGAGI. The CDR3 covers 14 residues. The V end was cut by 2 bases, the J end by 6 bases, with 8 bases between. The DNA of the CDR3 is TGTGCCAGCAGTTACCCCCGACCTAATTCACCCCTCCACTTT. The encoded protein is CASSYPRPNSPLHF.

A few counts support this clonotype. The gene calls are TRBV20-1 and TRBJ2-1, with D perhaps matching TRBD2 (5 bases). Trimming shortened V by 5 bases and J by 3 bases, and 14 bases separated the two germline ends. CDR1 and CDR2 (germline): DFQATT, SNEGSKA (reference sequence). This CDR3 comprises 14 residues. Here the CDR3 reads CSAPMAGVYNEQFF. The CDR3 DNA is TGCAGTGCTCCCATGGCGGGTGTCTACAATGAGCAGTTCTTC.

This clonotype was counted many times. The chain has TRBV29-1 and TRBJ1-2; D is perhaps TRBD1 (5 bases). V lost 1 base and J lost 3, with 9 bases in between. Per the germline V gene, CDR1 is SQVTM and CDR2 is ANQGSEA. The CDR3 loop spans 13 amino acids. CDR3: CSVEGPGYYGYTF. The CDR3 nucleotides are TGCAGCGTTGAAGGGCCAGGGTACTATGGCTACACCTTC.

This clonotype was detected only a few times. This chain connects TRBV20-1 to TRBJ2-7; the match to TRBD2 covers 8 bases. The CDR3 is 14 residues long. The junction had 7 bases not matched to a gene; V was cut back by 6 bases and J by 0 bases. Germline CDR1 and CDR2: DFQATT and SNEGSKA (reference sequence). Here the CDR3 DNA reads TGCAGTGCGGAAAGACTAGCGAACTCCTACGAGCAGTACTTC. Protein product: CSAERLANSYEQYF.

The chain carries TRBV5-1 and TRBJ1-4; 7 bases map to TRBD1. This CDR3 spans 12 amino acids. CDR1 is SGHRS, CDR2 YFSETQ, per germline. The trim removed 4 bases at V and 13 bases at J, leaving 7 bases unmatched. The CDR3 coding sequence is TGCGCCAGCAGCGTAACAGGGGATCGACTGTTTTTT. The encoded protein is CASSVTGDRLFF.

This clonotype has ten or more counts. The V and J genes are TRBV5-1 and TRBJ2-7; TRBD1 matches at 7 bases. Germline V CDR1 and CDR2: SGHRS, YFSETQ. V shed 2 bases, J shed 3 bases, and the junction held 11 bases outside the gene matches. The CDR3 totals 16 residues. The CDR3 coding sequence is TGCGCCAGCAGCTTTGGCCTGAGGGACAGTCACTACGAGCAGTACTTC. Protein sequence: CASSFGLRDSHYEQYF. Drawing the rest from reference TRBV5-1 and TRBJ2-7, the complete variable domain is KAGVTQTPRYLIKTRGQQVTLSCSPISGHRSVSWYQQTPGQGLQFLFEYFSETQRNKGNFPGRFSGRQFSNSRSEMNVSTLELGDSALYLCASSFGLRDSHYEQYFGPGTRLTVT.

This clonotype was picked up a small number of times. This chain uses TRBV6-2 or TRBV6-3 with TRBJ2-3; D possibly matches TRBD1 or TRBD2 (5 bases each). The CDR3 spans 14 residues. CDR1 and CDR2 from the germline V gene are MNHEY and SVGEGT. With 4 bases removed from V and 3 bases from J, the gap between germline ends came to 11 bases. The CDR3 reads CASSWRTTTDTQYF. The CDR3 nucleotides read TGTGCCAGCAGTTGGAGGACAACTACAGATACGCAGTATTTT.

This clonotype appeared many times. This CDR3 is CASSYSGTPGELFF. The CDR3 nucleotides read TGTGCCAGCTCTTATTCCGGGACACCCGGGGAGCTGTTTTTT. The rearrangement links TRBV27 to TRBJ2-2; weak D call: TRBD1 (6 bases). V was clipped by 8 bases and J by 6 bases, with 16 bases between them. The germline V gene has CDR1 MNHEY and CDR2 SMNVEV (reference sequence). CDR3 length: 14 residues.

J is TRBJ1-2 and V is TRBV7-2, with 7 bases aligning to TRBD1. The germline gives CDR1 SGHTA, CDR2 FQGNSA. The J segment lost 12 bases and the V segment lost 3 bases, leaving 13 bases of the junction unmatched. The CDR3 is 14 residues long. The CDR3 nucleotides are TGTGCCAGCAGCTTGGGACAGCGAGGTTCTCCCCACACCTTC. It encodes CASSLGQRGSPHTF. The variable domain in full, completed from reference TRBV7-2 and TRBJ1-2, reads GAGVSQSPSNKVTEKGKDVELRCDPISGHTALYWYRQSLGQGLEFLIYFQGNSAPDKSGLPSDRFSAERTGGSVSTLTIQRTQQEDSAVYLCASSLGQRGSPHTFGSGTRLTVV.

The V gene is TRBV12-3 or TRBV12-4, the J gene TRBJ2-1; 9 bases agree with TRBD1. The CDR3 runs 17 residues. Trimming at V came to 11 bases and at J to 3 bases, leaving 17 bases not matched to a gene. The CDR3 DNA follows: TGTGCCCTCTGTTTAGGGACACAGGGGGCGGTCTACAATGAGCAGTTCTTC. Protein sequence: CALCLGTQGAVYNEQFF.

This clonotype was counted many times. The chain employs TRBV20-1 and TRBJ1-1, with D unresolved. V was trimmed by 3 bases and J by 0 bases, leaving 8 bases between them. The germline V gene encodes CDR1 DFQATT and CDR2 SNEGSKA (reference sequence). The CDR3 extends over 13 amino acids. The CDR3 bases are TGCAGTGCTAGTCGCCGGATGAACACTGAAGCTTTCTTT. Translation gives CSASRRMNTEAFF.

There are many counts of this clonotype. V is TRBV5-1 and J is TRBJ1-2; no clear D gene. Trimming removed 0 bases from V and 7 bases from J, with 10 bases in between. CDR3 length equals 13 residues. Germline values: CDR1 SGHRS, CDR2 YFSETQ. The CDR3 region has the DNA TGCGCCAGCAGCTTGGAGTCAGGATTTGGCTACACCTTC. This sequence encodes CASSLESGFGYTF.

In its sample, this clonotype was seen many times. The chain combines TRBV27 with TRBJ2-7; D not resolved. CDR3 length: 13 amino acids. Germline CDR1 and CDR2: MNHEY and SMNVEV (reference sequence). Trimming pared 3 bases from V and 3 bases from J, leaving 9 bases between. CDR3 bases: TGTGCCAGCAGTTTTACCCGCGGCTACGAGCAGTACTTC. Protein product: CASSFTRGYEQYF.

This clonotype showed up just a few times. V usage is TRBV5-1 and J usage is TRBJ2-5, with no clear D. With 2 bases removed from V and 0 bases from J, the gap between germline ends came to 11 bases. CDR1 SGHRS and CDR2 YFSETQ come from the germline V gene. CDR3 length equals 15 residues. CDR3 bases: TGCGCCAGCAGCTTCGCTCGGTCGTACCAAGAGACCCAGTACTTC. Translation: CASSFARSYQETQYF.

This clonotype was counted at least ten times. The chain is built from TRBV12-3 or TRBV12-4 and TRBJ2-3, with TRBD1 matching over 7 bases. The trim removed 6 bases at V and 4 bases at J, leaving 16 bases unmatched. The CDR3 spans 17 residues. The CDR3 sequence is CASSHPGDSYTSDTQYF. The CDR3 bases are TGTGCCAGCAGCCACCCTGGGGACAGCTATACCTCAGATACGCAGTATTTT.

At least ten counts were recorded for this clonotype. The chain recombines TRBV5-1 with TRBJ1-6; D not resolved. V lost 0 bases and J lost 10, with 17 bases in between. CDR1 is SGHRS and CDR2 is YFSETQ in the germline V gene. This CDR3 region has 16 residues. In nucleotides, the CDR3 is TGCGCCAGCAGCTTGGCCGCGGCCTCGAAGGGATCACCCCTCCACTTT. Translated, it gives CASSLAAASKGSPLHF.